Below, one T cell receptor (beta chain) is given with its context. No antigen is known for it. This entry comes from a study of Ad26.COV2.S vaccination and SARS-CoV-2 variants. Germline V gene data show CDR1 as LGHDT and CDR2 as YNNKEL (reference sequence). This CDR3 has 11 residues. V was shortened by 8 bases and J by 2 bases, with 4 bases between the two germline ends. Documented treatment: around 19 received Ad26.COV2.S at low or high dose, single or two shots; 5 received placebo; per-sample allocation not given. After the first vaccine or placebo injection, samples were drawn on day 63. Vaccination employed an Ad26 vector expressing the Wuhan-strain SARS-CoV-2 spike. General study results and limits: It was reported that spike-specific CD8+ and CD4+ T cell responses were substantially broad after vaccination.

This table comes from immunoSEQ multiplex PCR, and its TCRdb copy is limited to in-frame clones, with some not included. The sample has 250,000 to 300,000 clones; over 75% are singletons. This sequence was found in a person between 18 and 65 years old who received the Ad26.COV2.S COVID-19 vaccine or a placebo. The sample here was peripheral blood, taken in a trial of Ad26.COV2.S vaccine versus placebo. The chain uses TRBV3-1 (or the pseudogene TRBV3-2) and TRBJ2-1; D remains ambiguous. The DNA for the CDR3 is TGTGCCAGCGAAGCCTACAATGAGCAGTTCTTC. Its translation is CASEAYNEQFF.